This T cell receptor beta chain was identified during a study of cytomegalovirus exposure and HLA in healthy donors. Study outcomes and limitations: CMV antigen specificity was confirmed in vitro for a few CMV-associated chains. Subsequent analysis showed first-cohort TCR clusters tending to co-occur in 95 to 150 validation repertoires.

To note about this clone: Antigen specificity is unknown.

V lost 10 bases, J lost 5 bases, and 15 bases stayed unmatched. The germline CDR1 and CDR2 sequences are MNHNS and SASEGT. The CDR3 runs 15 residues. The donors were members of the validation cohort comprising approximately 110 subjects, separate from the approximately 670-subject first cohort. The method was immunoSEQ multiplex PCR; TCRdb's version includes in-frame clones alone and lacks a portion of them. This table holds around 55,000 clones, over 75% found once. The V and J genes are TRBV6-1 and TRBJ1-1; 8 nucleotides agree with TRBD1. The receptor was derived from a man aged 18-30 years in good health and CMV-seronegative. Sequences were obtained from PBMCs. The CDR3 bases are TGTGCCATTCCCCTAAAAGAGGACAGGGATACTGAAGCTTTCTTT. Translated: CAIPLKEDRDTEAFF.